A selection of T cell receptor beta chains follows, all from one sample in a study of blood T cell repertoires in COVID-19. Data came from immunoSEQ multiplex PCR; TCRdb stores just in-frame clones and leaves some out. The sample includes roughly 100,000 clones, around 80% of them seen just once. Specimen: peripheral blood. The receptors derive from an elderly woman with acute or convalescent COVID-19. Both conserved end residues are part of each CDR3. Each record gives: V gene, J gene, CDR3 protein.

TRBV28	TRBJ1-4	CASSTGLTGATNEKLFF
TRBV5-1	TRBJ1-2	CASSTDRGGYTF
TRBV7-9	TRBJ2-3	CASTIWGQLTDTQYF
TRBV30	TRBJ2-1	CAWAGFSSYNEQFF
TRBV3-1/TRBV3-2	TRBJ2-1	CASSQDWAETRDNEQFF
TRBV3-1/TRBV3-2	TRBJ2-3	CASSQALAGVGTDTQYF
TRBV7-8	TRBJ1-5	CASSPNQGQGNQPQHF
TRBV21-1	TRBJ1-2	CASSKDRCYTF
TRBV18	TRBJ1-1	CASSPTSDRGRTEAFF
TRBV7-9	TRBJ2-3	CASSPPGASTDTQYF
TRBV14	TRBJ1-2	CASSLAGENYGYTF
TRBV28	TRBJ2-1	CASSQIGQGGYNEQFF
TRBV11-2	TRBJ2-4	CASSPFGNIQYF
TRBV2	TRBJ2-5	CASSADSAQETQYF
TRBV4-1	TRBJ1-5	CASSLEGQGLNNQPQHF
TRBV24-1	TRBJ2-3	CATRTGETDTQYF
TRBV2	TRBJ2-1	CASSTSGTEIYNEQFF
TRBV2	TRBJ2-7	CASSVRVGSEQYF
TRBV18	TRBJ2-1	CASSPGAGGRDEQFF
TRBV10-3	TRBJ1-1	CAIRGQGENTEAFF
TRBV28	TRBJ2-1	CASSLLLVHNEQFF
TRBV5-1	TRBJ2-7	CASSHGTSNSYEQYF
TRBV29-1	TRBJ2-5	CSVGLAGGPWETQYF
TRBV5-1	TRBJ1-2	CASSLGGNYGYTF
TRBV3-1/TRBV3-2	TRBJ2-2	CASSSSTQELFF
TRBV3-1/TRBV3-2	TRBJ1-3	CASSQGRDSGNTIYF
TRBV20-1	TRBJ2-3	CSASDYPDTQYF
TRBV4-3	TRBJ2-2	CASSSRGGIAGGPVGELFF
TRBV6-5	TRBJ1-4	CASRDGQGYEKLFF
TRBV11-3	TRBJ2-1	CASSLVPSSGVYNEQFF
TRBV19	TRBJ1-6	CASRVALGSPLHF
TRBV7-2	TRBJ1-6	CASSLYGGVGSPLHF